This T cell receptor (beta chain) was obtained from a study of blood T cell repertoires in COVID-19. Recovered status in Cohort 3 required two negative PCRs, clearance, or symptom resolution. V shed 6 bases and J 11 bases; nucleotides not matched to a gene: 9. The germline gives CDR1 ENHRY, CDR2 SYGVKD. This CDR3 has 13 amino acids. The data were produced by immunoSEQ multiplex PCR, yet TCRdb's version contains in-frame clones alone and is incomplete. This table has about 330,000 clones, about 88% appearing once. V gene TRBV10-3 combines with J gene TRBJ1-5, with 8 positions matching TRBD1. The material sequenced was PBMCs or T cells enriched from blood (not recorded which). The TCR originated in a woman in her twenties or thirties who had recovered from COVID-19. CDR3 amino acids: CAISLGQAEAQHF. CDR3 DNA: TGTGCCATCAGCTTGGGACAGGCTGAGGCCCAGCATTTT.